This T cell receptor beta chain was identified during a study of TIL therapy for anti-PD-1-resistant metastatic lung cancer. Findings of the study overall: After infusion, TIL clonotypes partly replaced peripheral T cells and declined over months.

Comments on this clone: Its antigen is not identified.

The CDR3 consists of 14 residues. Germline V CDR1 and CDR2: SGDLS, YYNGEE. V lost 0 bases and J lost 5, with 11 bases in between. The time point is: pre-treatment sample, taken before nivolumab and TIL therapy. The immunoSEQ assay was v3. Here immunoSEQ multiplex PCR was the method, and the copy in TCRdb shows in-frame clones only, minus some. The profile shows about 16,000 clones, less than 80% of them singletons. This TCR was recovered from a person aged 25-80 years with non-small cell lung cancer. The chain has TRBV9 and TRBJ1-1; no clear D gene. The source was blood, collected at baseline. The CDR3: CASSVVSGRTEAFF. In DNA form, the CDR3 reads TGTGCCAGCAGCGTAGTTAGCGGGAGGACTGAAGCTTTCTTT.